These T cell receptor beta chains were read from a single sample in a study of cytomegalovirus exposure and HLA in healthy donors. Method: immunoSEQ multiplex PCR; TCRdb's copy keeps in-frame clones and lacks some. The sample includes fewer than 85,000 clones, around three quarters seen only once; the top ten take about 3.5%. Sequencing was performed on PBMCs. The receptors were sampled from a man aged 40-49 years in good health and CMV-seronegative. Each CDR3 is given with its conserved first and last residue. A D gene is named only where the DNA matches it firmly. The size of a clone is reported for some rows only, either as once, few or many, or as a class for expanded clones.

>.|TRBV5-8|TRBJ1-2|.|15
TGTGCCAGCAGCACATCCAAATACTCGGGCTATGGCTACACCTTC
CASSTSKYSGYGYTF
>.|TRBV5-1|TRBJ2-1|.|14
TGCGCCAGCAGCTTGATACAAGGGCGGGATGAGCAGTTCTTC
CASSLIQGRDEQFF
>.|TRBV5-6|TRBJ1-2|.|11
TGTGCCAGCAGTTGGGCCCGTGGCTACACCTTC
CASSWARGYTF
>few|TRBV5-4|TRBJ1-4|.|13
TGTGCCAGCAGCTTGGACCCGGATGAAAAACTGTTTTTT
CASSLDPDEKLFF
>.|TRBV9|TRBJ1-1|.|15
TGTGCCAGCAGCGTAGGGGGAGGGTTGAACACTGAAGCTTTCTTT
CASSVGGGLNTEAFF
>.|TRBV15|TRBJ1-1|TRBD1|14
TGTGCCACCAGCAGAGGACAGGGTAGCACTGAAGCTTTCTTT
CATSRGQGSTEAFF
>.|TRBV4-3|TRBJ1-2|.|20
TGCGCCAGCAGCCAAGATGTACAGACATTTAGCGGTTCCACCGACTATGGCTACACCTTC
CASSQDVQTFSGSTDYGYTF
>.|TRBV5-1|TRBJ2-2|.|17
TGCGCCAGCAGCTTTCAGAGCGGGCCCAGAGTCCCAGGGGAGCTGTTTTTT
CASSFQSGPRVPGELFF
>.|TRBV7-2|TRBJ2-3|TRBD1|15
TGTGCCAGCAGCGGACAGGGGTGGGACACAGATACGCAGTATTTT
CASSGQGWDTDTQYF
>.|TRBV10-3|TRBJ2-3|TRBD1|15
TGTGCCATCAGTTCAGGGGGCGAAAGTACAGATACGCAGTATTTT
CAISSGGESTDTQYF
>.|TRBV28|TRBJ1-4|.|14
TGTGCCAGCAGTTATCAGGGAGGTGTCGAAAAACTGTTTTTT
CASSYQGGVEKLFF
>.|TRBV7-8|TRBJ2-5|TRBD2|15
TGTGCCAGCAGCCGTGCTAGCGGATGGGGCGAGACCCAGTACTTC
CASSRASGWGETQYF
>.|TRBV9|TRBJ1-1|TRBD1|15
TGTGCCAGCAGCGCCTCAGGGGGTCTGAACACTGAAGCTTTCTTT
CASSASGGLNTEAFF
>.|TRBV5-1|TRBJ2-2|TRBD1|15
TGCGCCAGCAGTCTCGACCCGGGACAGGGCGGGGAGCTGTTTTTT
CASSLDPGQGGELFF
>.|TRBV6-4|TRBJ1-6|TRBD1|17
TGTGCCAGCACCCGACGACTTTTTGGACAGGGAAGCTCACCCCTCCACTTT
CASTRRLFGQGSSPLHF
>.|TRBV15|TRBJ2-7|.|16
TGTGCCACCAGCAGAGATCGTGACAGCGTGGCCGGCGAGCAGTACTTC
CATSRDRDSVAGEQYF